This TCR beta chain was sequenced for a study of T cells after yellow fever vaccination. In its sample, this clonotype was seen a few times. One entry per CDR3 protein results from TCRdb running MiXCR on the 5' RACE reads. The table lists 500,000 to 650,000 distinct CDR3 sequences, around a sixth of them singletons. The CDR3 is 12 amino acids. Germline loops: CDR1 SQVTM, CDR2 ANQGSEA. Trimming took 6 bases from V and 2 from J; bases not matched to a gene: 3. The clonotype was recovered from a man in his late teens or twenties who received the YFV17D yellow fever vaccine. The sequencing here drew on PBMCs, taken more than 4 days after the first yellow fever vaccination. The J gene is TRBJ2-5, the V gene TRBV29-1; 7 bases are shared with TRBD2. The CDR3: CSVWGGQETQYF. For the CDR3, the DNA is TGCAGCGTCTGGGGGGGGCAAGAGACCCAGTACTTC.